This T cell receptor (beta chain) emerged from a study of blood T cell repertoires in COVID-19. About the study: Samples of COVID-19 (acute and convalescent) were obtained from the United States, Italy and Spain.

CDR3 length: 17 residues. CDR1 is SGHTS and CDR2 is YDEGEE in the germline V gene. The V segment lost 0 bases and the J segment 4 bases; nucleotides outside the gene matches: 9. Sequenced by immunoSEQ multiplex PCR; TCRdb stores in-frame clones only, minus some. The sample holds roughly 150,000 clones; 80% are singletons and the top ten take under 0.75%. This clone showed up just a few times. Source material: peripheral blood. The sequence came from a man in his 60s with acute or convalescent COVID-19. This chain joins TRBV5-8 and TRBJ2-5; 10 nucleotides line up with TRBD1. The CDR3 DNA reads TGTGCCAGCAGCTTGGCCGGGACGACAGGGGGCCGAGAGACCCAGTACTTC. Translated: CASSLAGTTGGRETQYF.